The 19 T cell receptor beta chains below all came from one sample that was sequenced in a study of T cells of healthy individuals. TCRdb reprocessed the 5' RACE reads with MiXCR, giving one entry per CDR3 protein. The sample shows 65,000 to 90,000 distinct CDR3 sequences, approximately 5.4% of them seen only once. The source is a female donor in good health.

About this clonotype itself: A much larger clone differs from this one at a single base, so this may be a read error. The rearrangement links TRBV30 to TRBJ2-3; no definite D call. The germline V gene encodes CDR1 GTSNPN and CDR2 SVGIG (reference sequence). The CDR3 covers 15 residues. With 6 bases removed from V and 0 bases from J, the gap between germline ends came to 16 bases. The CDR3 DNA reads TGTGCCTGCCCTTCAGGTAGCAGGAGCACAGATACGCAGTATTTT. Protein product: CACPSGSRSTDTQYF.

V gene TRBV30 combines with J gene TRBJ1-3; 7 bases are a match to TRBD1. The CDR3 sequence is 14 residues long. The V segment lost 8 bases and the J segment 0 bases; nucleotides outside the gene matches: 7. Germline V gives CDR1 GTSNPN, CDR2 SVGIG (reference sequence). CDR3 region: CAGSTGNSGNTIYF. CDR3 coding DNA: TGTGCCGGATCGACAGGGAACTCTGGAAACACCATATATTTT.

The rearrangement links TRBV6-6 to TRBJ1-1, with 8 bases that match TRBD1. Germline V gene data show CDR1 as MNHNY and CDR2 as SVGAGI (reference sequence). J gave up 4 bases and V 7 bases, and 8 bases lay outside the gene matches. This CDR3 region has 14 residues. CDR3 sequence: CASNPQGARTEAFF. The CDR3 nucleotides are TGTGCCAGCAACCCTCAGGGGGCGCGCACTGAAGCTTTCTTT.

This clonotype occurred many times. The CDR3 DNA sequence: TGCGCCAGCAGCCAAGATATTATCGCAGGGCGGGACCTCTACAATGAGCAGTTCTTC. Encoded protein: CASSQDIIAGRDLYNEQFF. V gene TRBV4-1 combines with J gene TRBJ2-1; tentative D call: TRBD2 (6 bases). The CDR3 spans 19 residues. The ends were cut back, 0 bases at V and 3 bases at J, with 21 bases in the middle. Germline CDR1 is MGHRA and CDR2 is YSYEKL.

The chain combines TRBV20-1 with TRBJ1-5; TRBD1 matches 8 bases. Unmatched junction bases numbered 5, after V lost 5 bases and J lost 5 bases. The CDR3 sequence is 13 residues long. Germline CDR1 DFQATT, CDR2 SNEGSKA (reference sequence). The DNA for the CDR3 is TGCAGTGCTGGGCAGGGGGCCCATCAGCCCCAGCATTTT. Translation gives CSAGQGAHQPQHF.

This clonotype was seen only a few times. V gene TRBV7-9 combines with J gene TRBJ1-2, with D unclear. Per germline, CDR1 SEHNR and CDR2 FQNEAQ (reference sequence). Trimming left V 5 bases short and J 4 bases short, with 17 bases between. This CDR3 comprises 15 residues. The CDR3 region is CASSPTTGPIYGYTF. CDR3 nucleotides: TGTGCCAGCAGCCCGACGACCGGACCGATCTATGGCTACACCTTC.

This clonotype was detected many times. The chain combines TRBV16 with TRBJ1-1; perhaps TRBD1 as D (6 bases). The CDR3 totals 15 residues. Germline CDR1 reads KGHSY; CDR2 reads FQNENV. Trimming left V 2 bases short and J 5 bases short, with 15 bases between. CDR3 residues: CASSQGQLKATEAFF. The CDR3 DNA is TGTGCCAGCAGCCAAGGACAGCTTAAGGCGACTGAAGCTTTCTTT. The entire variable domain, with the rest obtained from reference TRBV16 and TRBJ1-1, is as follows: GEEVAQTPKHLVRGEGQKAKLYCAPIKGHSYVFWYQQVLKNEFKFLISFQNENVFDETGMPKERFSAKCLPNSPCSLEIQATKLEDSAVYFCASSQGQLKATEAFFGQGTRLTVV.

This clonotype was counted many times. CDR3 sequence: CASSESSGVGTEAFF. In DNA, the CDR3 is TGTGCCAGCAGTGAAAGTTCTGGGGTTGGCACTGAAGCTTTCTTT. J is TRBJ1-1 and V is TRBV2, with D hard to call. V was clipped by 2 bases and J by 4 bases, with 14 bases between them. The CDR3 contains 15 residues. Germline V gene sequence: CDR1 SNHLY, CDR2 FYNNEI.

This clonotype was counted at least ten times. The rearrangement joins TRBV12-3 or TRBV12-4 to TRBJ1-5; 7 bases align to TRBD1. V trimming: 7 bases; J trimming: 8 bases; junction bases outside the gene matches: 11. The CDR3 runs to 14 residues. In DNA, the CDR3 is TGTGCCAGCAATCCCGGACAGGTGTTAGAGCCCCAGCATTTT. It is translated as CASNPGQVLEPQHF.

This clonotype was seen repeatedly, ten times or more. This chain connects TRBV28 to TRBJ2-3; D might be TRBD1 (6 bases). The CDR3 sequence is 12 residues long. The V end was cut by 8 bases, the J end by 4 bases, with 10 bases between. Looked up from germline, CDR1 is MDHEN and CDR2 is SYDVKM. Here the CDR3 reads CASCRGADTQYF. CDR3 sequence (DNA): TGTGCCAGCTGCAGGGGCGCAGATACGCAGTATTTT. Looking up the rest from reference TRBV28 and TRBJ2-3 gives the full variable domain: DVKVTQSSRYLVKRTGEKVFLECVQDMDHENMFWYRQDPGLGLRLIYFSYDVKMKEKGDIPEGYSVSREKKERFSLILESASTNQTSMYLCASCRGADTQYFGPGTRLTVL.

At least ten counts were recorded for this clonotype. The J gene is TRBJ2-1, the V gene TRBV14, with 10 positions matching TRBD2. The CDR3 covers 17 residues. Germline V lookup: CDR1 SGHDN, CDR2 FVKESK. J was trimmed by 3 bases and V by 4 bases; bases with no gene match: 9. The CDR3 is CASSLHLASGSYNEQFF. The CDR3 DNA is TGTGCCAGCAGCCTCCATTTGGCTAGCGGGAGCTACAATGAGCAGTTCTTC. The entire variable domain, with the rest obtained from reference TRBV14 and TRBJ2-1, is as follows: EAGVTQFPSHSVIEKGQTVTLRCDPISGHDNLYWYRRVMGKEIKFLLHFVKESKQDESGMPNNRFLAERTGGTYSTLKVQPAELEDSGVYFCASSLHLASGSYNEQFFGPGTRLTVL.

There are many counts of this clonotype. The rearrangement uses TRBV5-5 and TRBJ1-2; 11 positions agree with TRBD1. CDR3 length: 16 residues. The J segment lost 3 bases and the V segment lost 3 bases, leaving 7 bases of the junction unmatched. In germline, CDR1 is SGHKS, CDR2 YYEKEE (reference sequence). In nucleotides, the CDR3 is TGTGCCAGCAGCTCCCCGTTGGGACAGGGGGACTATGGCTACACCTTC. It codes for CASSSPLGQGDYGYTF.

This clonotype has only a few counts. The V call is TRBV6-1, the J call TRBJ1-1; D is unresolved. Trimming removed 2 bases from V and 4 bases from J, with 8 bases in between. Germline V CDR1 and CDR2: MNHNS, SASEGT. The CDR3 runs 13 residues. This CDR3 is CASSETVITEAFF. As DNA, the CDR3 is TGTGCCAGCAGTGAAACAGTTATCACTGAAGCTTTCTTT.

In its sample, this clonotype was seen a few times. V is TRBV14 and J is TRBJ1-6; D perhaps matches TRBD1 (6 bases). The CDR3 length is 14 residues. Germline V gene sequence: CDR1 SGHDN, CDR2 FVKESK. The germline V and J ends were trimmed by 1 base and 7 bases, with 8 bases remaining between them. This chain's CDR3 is CASSQVQGNSPLHF. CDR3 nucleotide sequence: TGTGCCAGCAGCCAAGTACAGGGAAATTCACCCCTCCACTTT.

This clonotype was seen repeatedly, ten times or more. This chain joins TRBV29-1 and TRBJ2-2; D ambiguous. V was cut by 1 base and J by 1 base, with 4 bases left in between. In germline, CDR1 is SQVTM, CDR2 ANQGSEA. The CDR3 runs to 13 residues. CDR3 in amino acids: CSVEGGNTGELFF. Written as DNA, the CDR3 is TGCAGCGTTGAAGGCGGGAACACCGGGGAGCTGTTTTTT.

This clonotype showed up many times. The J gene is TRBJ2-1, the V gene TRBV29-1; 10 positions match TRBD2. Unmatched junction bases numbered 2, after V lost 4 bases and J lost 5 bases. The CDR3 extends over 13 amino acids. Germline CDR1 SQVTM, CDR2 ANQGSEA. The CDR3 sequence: CSVASGGNNEQFF. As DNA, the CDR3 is TGCAGCGTTGCTAGCGGGGGAAACAATGAGCAGTTCTTC.

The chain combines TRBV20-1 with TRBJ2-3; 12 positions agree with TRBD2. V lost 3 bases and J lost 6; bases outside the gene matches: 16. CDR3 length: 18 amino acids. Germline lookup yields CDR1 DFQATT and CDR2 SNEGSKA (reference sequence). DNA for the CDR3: TGCAGTGCTAGTAAACCGAAAGACAGACTAGCGGGAGCCGATACGCAGTATTTT. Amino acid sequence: CSASKPKDRLAGADTQYF.

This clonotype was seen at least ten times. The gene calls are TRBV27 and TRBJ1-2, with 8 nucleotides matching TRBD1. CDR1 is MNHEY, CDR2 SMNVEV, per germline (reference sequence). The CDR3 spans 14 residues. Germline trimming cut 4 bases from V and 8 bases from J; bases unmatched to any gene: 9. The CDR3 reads CASSSGTGSKGYTF. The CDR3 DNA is TGTGCCAGCAGTTCCGGGACAGGTTCGAAAGGCTACACCTTC.

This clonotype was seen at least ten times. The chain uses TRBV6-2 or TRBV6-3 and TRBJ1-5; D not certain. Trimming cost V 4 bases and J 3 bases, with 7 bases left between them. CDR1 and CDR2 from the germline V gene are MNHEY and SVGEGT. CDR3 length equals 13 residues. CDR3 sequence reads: CASSSPLNQPQHF. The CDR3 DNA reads TGTGCCAGCAGTTCCCCCCTCAATCAGCCCCAGCATTTT.